The 2 T cell receptor beta chains below were found in one sample sequenced in a study of blood T cell repertoires in COVID-19. Sequencing used immunoSEQ multiplex PCR; TCRdb keeps in-frame clones, though not all of them. The data contain nearly 200,000 clones, approximately 84% of them seen just once; the ten biggest clones take up 5% to 6.5%. Sequencing used peripheral blood. These receptors all come from a woman in her seventies with active or convalescent COVID-19.

The rearrangement links TRBV19 to TRBJ2-4, with a weak D call TRBD1 (5 bases). CDR3 length: 16 residues. The germline V and J ends were trimmed by 1 base and 2 bases, with 12 bases remaining between them. Looked up from germline, CDR1 is LNHDA and CDR2 is SQIVND (reference sequence). The CDR3 loop reads CASSIVGDSPKNIQYF. The CDR3 DNA reads as TGTGCCAGTAGTATAGTCGGAGACAGTCCCAAAAACATTCAGTACTTC.

This clone occurred once. CDR3 sequence (DNA): TGCGCCAGCAGCTTGTTCCCTAGCGGGAGGGGGACCGGGGAGCTGTTTTTT. Translating it yields CASSLFPSGRGTGELFF. The rearrangement uses TRBV5-1 and TRBJ2-2; TRBD2 agrees at 12 bases. V dropped 1 base and J dropped 5; count of bases not matched to a gene: 6. CDR1 SGHRS and CDR2 YFSETQ come from the germline V gene. The CDR3 is 17 residues long.